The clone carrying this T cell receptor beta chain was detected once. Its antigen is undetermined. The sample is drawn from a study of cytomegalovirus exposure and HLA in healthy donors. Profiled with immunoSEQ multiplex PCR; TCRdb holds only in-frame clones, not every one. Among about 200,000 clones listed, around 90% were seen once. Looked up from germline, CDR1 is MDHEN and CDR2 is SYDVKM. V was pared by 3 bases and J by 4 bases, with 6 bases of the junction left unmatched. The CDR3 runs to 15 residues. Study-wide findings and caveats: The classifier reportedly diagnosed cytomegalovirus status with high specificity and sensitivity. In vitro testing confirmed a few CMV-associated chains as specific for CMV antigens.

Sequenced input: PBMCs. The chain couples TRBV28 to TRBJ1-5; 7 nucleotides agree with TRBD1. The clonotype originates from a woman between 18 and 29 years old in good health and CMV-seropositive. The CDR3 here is CASSFWDSPNQPQHF. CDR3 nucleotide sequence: TGTGCCAGCAGTTTTTGGGACAGTCCTAATCAGCCCCAGCATTTT. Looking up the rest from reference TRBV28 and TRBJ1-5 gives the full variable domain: DVKVTQSSRYLVKRTGEKVFLECVQDMDHENMFWYRQDPGLGLRLIYFSYDVKMKEKGDIPEGYSVSREKKERFSLILESASTNQTSMYLCASSFWDSPNQPQHFGDGTRLSIL.